This TCR beta chain is from a study of T-cell memory formation after mild COVID-19 (dated by TCRdb to the early 2020s). In terms of the full investigation: Most TCR sequence clusters were specific to one of the two donors. Two young, previously healthy adult volunteers, one female and one male, were included in the cohort. Longitudinal TCRalpha and TCRbeta repertoire sequencing tracked T-cell clones expanding and contracting after mild COVID-19 in two donors. Beyond this particular receptor, the publication reports: Only two mild cases were covered by the study, and larger cohorts that include severe cases with pre-infection samples were considered necessary. Some responding clones were detected in pre-infection memory, which suggested that pre-existing cross-reactive memory T cells had joined the SARS-CoV-2 response. Contracting CD4+ clones were found mainly in CM and EM memory subsets, while CD8+ clones were enriched in EMRA. SARS-CoV-2 specificity of the second-wave clones peaking on day 37 was not confirmed. Clones contracting from day 15 to 85 had balanced CD4/CD8 phenotypes, while a second wave expanding from day 15 to 37 was biased towards CD4+.

TCRdb names Illumina NovaSeq 6000 as the instrument used. TCRalpha and TCRbeta cDNA libraries were built by 5'RACE with constant-segment primers, adding sample barcodes and unique molecular identifiers. RNA was extracted from every sample with Trizol reagent. Amplification of the libraries took two PCR steps, and the second step added a second sample barcode plus Illumina TruSeq adapters. Sequencing of the libraries was done on an Illumina NovaSeq, producing 2 x 150 bp paired-end reads. The paper's data handling went like this. Demultiplexing of reads and collapsing into UMI-guided consensus sequences were performed with migec v1.2.7. With mixcr v2.1.11, UMI consensuses were aligned to TRA and TRB V and J templates and assembled into clonotypes. Expanded or contracted clonotypes were those called significant by both edgeR and NoisET, with noise models trained on biological replicates. edgeR calls used a false discovery rate-adjusted p below 0.01 and a log2 fold-change threshold of 1. As an exploratory analysis of dynamics, max-normalized trajectories of the 1000 most abundant clonotypes were examined by PCA with hierarchical clustering. Separately sequenced CD4+ and CD8+ repertoires were used to assign a CD4 or CD8 phenotype to each responding clone. TCRdb trimmed the raw reads at Q25, called clones with MiXCR and kept productive beta chains. Entries are consolidated by CDR3 protein sequence, retaining the most common genes and DNA. Here the V and J calls rest on TCRdb's processing, not on the authors' analysis. The sample has 350,000 to 450,000 distinct CDR3 sequences on record, 20% of them singletons. The ten biggest clones cover about 8.1% of the sample.

This clonotype was recorded only once. The clone's antigen remains unknown. Base qualities are not at hand, and no much larger clone is one base apart. A distance of 16 bases separates the germline ends of V and J, which lose 4 bases and 13 bases respectively. The germline V gene supplies CDR1 SGHTA and CDR2 FQGNSA. Reading from cysteine to phenylalanine, the CDR3 counts 12 amino acids. Only the CDR3 part of the read is kept: 36 bases, read in frame from the first base. PBMCs were isolated by Ficoll-Paque density gradient centrifugation. The V gene is TRBV7-2 and the J gene is TRBJ1-2; TRBD1 is a weak D gene call, 5 bases matching. Input material: PBMCs or a T cell subset sorted from them (not recorded which). The source is an adult woman who had mild COVID-19 (a few samples of this study predate the infection). The sample titles of this study are shuffled in the database, so cell type and time point are left out; the donor was told from shared clones. DNA sequence: TGTGCCAGCAGCTCGTATAGATCAGGGTGCACCTTC. Translated, this is CASSSYRSGCTF. The full variable domain, with segments outside the CDR3 supplied by the reference TRBV7-2 and TRBJ1-2 proteins, appears as GAGVSQSPSNKVTEKGKDVELRCDPISGHTALYWYRQSLGQGLEFLIYFQGNSAPDKSGLPSDRFSAERTGGSVSTLTIQRTQQEDSAVYLCASSSYRSGCTFGSGTRLTVV.